What follows are 21 T cell receptor beta chains derived from one specimen sequenced in a study of T cell responses to AZD1222 COVID-19 vaccine. Only in-frame clones appear in the TCRdb table, and some are missing; sequencing was by immunoSEQ multiplex PCR. This sample has some 50,000 clones, with approximately 88% found just once. The sequencing used peripheral blood, collected on day 0 of AZD1222 vaccination. The receptors were gathered from an adult in good health.

V usage is TRBV15 and J usage is TRBJ2-3; 10 positions agree with TRBD1. J was trimmed by 4 bases and V by 1 base; bases with no gene match: 8. The CDR3 is made up of 17 amino acids. Germline CDR1 reads LNHNV; CDR2 reads YYDKDF (reference sequence). The chain's CDR3 is CATSRGGQGVSSDTQYF. CDR3 in DNA: TGTGCCACCAGCAGAGGCGGACAGGGGGTTTCGTCAGATACGCAGTATTTT.

The chain combines TRBV6-5 with TRBJ1-1; a possible D gene is TRBD1 (6 bases). Germline values: CDR1 MNHEY, CDR2 SVGAGI. The CDR3 spans 15 residues. V dropped 4 bases and J dropped 0 bases, with 12 bases sitting between them. DNA for the CDR3: TGTGCCAGCAGTTTCACGACAGGTATGAACACTGAAGCTTTCTTT. Its protein is CASSFTTGMNTEAFF.

V usage is TRBV9 and J usage is TRBJ1-4; maybe TRBD1 (5 bases). Trimming removed 1 base from V and 8 bases from J, with 9 bases in between. CDR1 SGDLS and CDR2 YYNGEE come from the germline V gene. The CDR3 consists of 13 residues. DNA of the CDR3: TGTGCCAGCAGCGTACTGGGGGACGAAAAACTGTTTTTT. Its protein is CASSVLGDEKLFF.

V gene TRBV20-1 combines with J gene TRBJ1-2, with D perhaps matching TRBD1 (6 bases). Germline-derived CDR1 and CDR2 are DFQATT and SNEGSKA (reference sequence). V was clipped by 8 bases and J by 7 bases, with 11 bases between them. The CDR3 length is 10 residues. CDR3 protein: CSSTGPGYTF. The DNA for the CDR3 is TGCAGTTCAACAGGGCCTGGCTACACCTTC.

J is TRBJ2-7 and V is TRBV19; D uncertain. CDR1 LNHDA and CDR2 SQIVND come from the germline V gene (reference sequence). V was pared by 7 bases and J by 0 bases, with 19 bases between. This CDR3 is 16 amino acids long. CDR3 residues: CASNVAASASSYEQYF. As DNA, the CDR3 is TGTGCCAGTAACGTGGCAGCCTCCGCTAGCTCCTACGAGCAGTACTTC.

J is TRBJ1-2 and V is TRBV4-3; the D is unclear. The CDR3 is 14 amino acids. CDR1 and CDR2 (germline): LGHNA, YSLEER. V lost 0 bases and J lost 2, with 7 bases in between. The CDR3 DNA follows: TGCGCCAGCAGCCAAGAGGCAGTCAACTATGGCTACACCTTC. Residues: CASSQEAVNYGYTF.

This clone was seen a single time. The chain links TRBV7-8 to TRBJ2-7; D gene unclear. Germline lookup yields CDR1 SGHVS and CDR2 FQNEAQ. The ends were cut back, 6 bases at V and 2 bases at J, with 14 bases in the middle. This CDR3 has 14 residues. Here the CDR3 DNA reads TGTGCCAGCAGAGCCCCGACGGGTACCTACGAGCAGTACTTC. It translates to CASRAPTGTYEQYF. Supplemented by reference TRBV7-8 and TRBJ2-7, the full variable domain reads GAGVSQSPRYKVAKRGQDVALRCDPISGHVSLFWYQQALGQGPEFLTYFQNEAQLDKSGLPSDRFFAERPEGSVSTLKIQRTQQEDSAVYLCASRAPTGTYEQYFGPGTRLTVT.

This clone has only one observation. The chain uses TRBV2 and TRBJ2-1; 14 bases are a match to TRBD2. In germline, CDR1 is SNHLY, CDR2 FYNNEI. Trimming took 6 bases from V and 7 from J; bases not matched to a gene: 5. The CDR3 has 15 residues. The CDR3 DNA reads TGTGCCAGCAGCGCCGGGACTAGCGGGAGAAATGAGCAGTTCTTC. Its translation: CASSAGTSGRNEQFF.

The rearrangement links TRBV5-4 to TRBJ2-7; the D gene could be TRBD1 or TRBD2 (5 bases each). This CDR3 spans 14 amino acids. V lost 4 bases and J lost 5, with 16 bases in between. The V gene's germline CDR1 is SGHNT and CDR2 YYREEE (reference sequence). Written as DNA, the CDR3 is TGTGCCAGCAGCCGGGGCACGGGACGGGACGAGCAGTACTTC. This encodes CASSRGTGRDEQYF.

J is TRBJ1-1 and V is TRBV10-3, with TRBD1 as a possible D gene (5 bases). The germline V gene encodes CDR1 ENHRY and CDR2 SYGVKD. The CDR3 sequence is 13 residues long. The V end was cut by 6 bases, the J end by 4 bases, with 12 bases between. The CDR3 DNA reads as TGTGCCATCAGGGATAATCAGGGCACTGAAGCTTTCTTT. It specifies CAIRDNQGTEAFF.

This clone was seen only a few times. DNA for the CDR3: TGTGCCAGTAGTATAAGGCAACAGGTAGGACAGCCCCAGCATTTT. It translates to CASSIRQQVGQPQHF. This chain uses TRBV19 with TRBJ1-5; D perhaps matches TRBD1 (5 bases). The length of the CDR3 is 15 residues. Per the germline V gene, CDR1 is LNHDA and CDR2 is SQIVND (reference sequence). V was cut by 2 bases and J by 7 bases, with 15 bases left in between. Complete variable domain (other parts from reference TRBV19 and TRBJ1-5): DGGITQSPKYLFRKEGQNVTLSCEQNLNHDAMYWYRQDPGQGLRLIYYSQIVNDFQKGDIAEGYSVSREKKESFPLTVTSAQKNPTAFYLCASSIRQQVGQPQHFGDGTRLSIL.

The chain uses TRBV12-3 or TRBV12-4 and TRBJ2-5; D is undetermined. V shed 3 bases and J shed 5 bases, with 4 bases lying between them. This CDR3 comprises 11 residues. CDR3 protein: CASSFMETQYF. The CDR3, as DNA: TGTGCCAGCAGTTTTATGGAGACCCAGTACTTC.

This sequence joins TRBV7-2 and TRBJ2-1; D unclear. The CDR3 is 13 residues long. Germline V CDR1 and CDR2: SGHTA, FQGNSA. Trimming removed 1 base from V and 7 bases from J, with 8 bases in between. CDR3: CASSLVIGNEQFF. The CDR3 DNA reads TGTGCCAGCAGCTTAGTTATAGGTAATGAGCAGTTCTTC.

This chain connects TRBV6-2 or TRBV6-3 to TRBJ1-4; D gene uncertain. The CDR3 length is 16 residues. V was trimmed by 0 bases and J by 8 bases, leaving 16 bases between them. The germline V gene encodes CDR1 MNHEY and CDR2 SVGEGT. The CDR3 DNA is TGTGCCAGCAGTTACTCGAATGACCGGGTTGACGAAAAACTGTTTTTT. Encoded protein: CASSYSNDRVDEKLFF.

The chain is built from TRBV10-3 and TRBJ1-2; D is undetermined. This CDR3 is 15 amino acids long. V was trimmed by 4 bases and J by 4 bases, leaving 16 bases between them. Germline CDR1 reads ENHRY; CDR2 reads SYGVKD. This chain's CDR3 is CAISGDSEPTYGYTF. The CDR3 nucleotides read TGTGCCATCAGTGGAGACTCTGAACCTACCTATGGCTACACCTTC.

A remark on this clone: Other DNA sequences in the sample encode the same CDR3. The genes are TRBV7-9 and TRBJ2-5, with no clear D. The germline V and J ends were trimmed by 4 bases and 5 bases, with 5 bases remaining between them. The CDR3 totals 11 residues. The germline V gene encodes CDR1 SEHNR and CDR2 FQNEAQ (reference sequence). CDR3 amino acids: CASSSYETQYF. CDR3 sequence (DNA): TGTGCCAGCAGCTCCTATGAGACCCAGTACTTC.

This chain joins TRBV4-1 and TRBJ2-7, with TRBD1 as a possible D gene (6 bases). Trimming left V 4 bases short and J 2 bases short, with 21 bases between. The CDR3 length is 17 residues. Looked up from germline, CDR1 is MGHRA and CDR2 is YSYEKL. The CDR3 DNA is TGCGCCAGCAGCCTTTCCCGGGACACAAAGAGGACCTACGAGCAGTACTTC. Translating gives CASSLSRDTKRTYEQYF.

The V and J genes are TRBV4-3 and TRBJ2-7, with 9 positions matching TRBD1. This CDR3 is 18 amino acids long. Germline CDR1 LGHNA, CDR2 YSLEER. Trimming cost V 0 bases and J 4 bases; bases outside gene matches: 13. This CDR3 reads CASSQDGGPGQGDYEQYF. CDR3 in DNA: TGCGCCAGCAGCCAAGATGGAGGGCCGGGACAGGGTGATTACGAGCAGTACTTC.

V and J are TRBV7-9 and TRBJ2-7; D is unclear. CDR1 and CDR2 from the germline V gene are SEHNR and FQNEAQ (reference sequence). V was pared by 1 base and J by 1 base, with 14 bases between. This CDR3 has 16 amino acids. Here the CDR3 DNA reads TGTGCCAGCAGCTTAGATTCGCAGCCGGCATCCTACGAGCAGTACTTC. Translating it yields CASSLDSQPASYEQYF.

The rearrangement uses TRBV10-1 and TRBJ2-3, with 10 bases fitting TRBD1. This CDR3 has 15 amino acids. Trimming cost V 6 bases and J 1 base; bases outside gene matches: 4. Germline V gene sequence: CDR1 WNHNN, CDR2 SYGVQD (reference sequence). CDR3 sequence reads: CASRQGTGGTDTQYF. CDR3 bases: TGCGCCAGCAGGCAAGGGACAGGGGGCACAGATACGCAGTATTTT.

This clone was recorded a few times. V gene TRBV11-2 combines with J gene TRBJ2-1; D ambiguous. V lost 0 bases to trimming and J lost 9 bases, with 15 bases between them. From germline, CDR1 is SGHAT and CDR2 FQNNGV. The CDR3 length is 15 residues. CDR3 sequence: CASSLDGASGGEQFF. The DNA of the CDR3 is TGTGCCAGCAGCTTAGATGGAGCGTCTGGTGGTGAGCAGTTCTTC. The entire variable domain, with the rest obtained from reference TRBV11-2 and TRBJ2-1, is as follows: EAGVAQSPRYKIIEKRQSVAFWCNPISGHATLYWYQQILGQGPKLLIQFQNNGVVDDSQLPKDRFSAERLKGVDSTLKIQPAKLEDSAVYLCASSLDGASGGEQFFGPGTRLTVL.